The 2 T cell receptor beta chains in this list originate from one sample, sequenced in a study of radiotherapy plus CTLA-4 blockade in lung cancer (dated by TCRdb to 2017 to 2018). Libraries came from the immunoSEQ multiplex PCR assay. TCRdb holds this immuneACCESS table with in-frame rearrangements only. Some clones are missing; in checked studies, unresolved V genes explain under half, and the rest has no known cause. The table for this sample lists tens of thousands of clones; roughly three quarters of them were counted only once. The top ten constitute 8.5% of the sample. The material was peripheral blood, obtained from a patient treated with radiotherapy plus ipilimumab. Receptor source: a human donor with non-small cell lung cancer who had a complete response to radiotherapy plus ipilimumab.

The chain couples TRBV28 to TRBJ2-5; D gene uncertain. The CDR3 length is 12 residues. Trimming pared 6 bases from V and 2 bases from J, leaving 7 bases between. Germline assignment: CDR1 MDHEN and CDR2 SYDVKM. The CDR3 region has the DNA TGTGCCAGCAGCTTGACACAAGAGACCCAGTACTTC. It translates to CASSLTQETQYF.

The chain carries TRBV30 and TRBJ1-3; D might be TRBD1 (6 bases). The germline V gene encodes CDR1 GTSNPN and CDR2 SVGIG (reference sequence). Between the trimmed V and J ends, which lost 0 bases and 4 bases, there was a span of 10 bases. The CDR3 contains 14 residues. DNA for the CDR3: TGTGCCTGGAGTGTATCAGGGGTGGGAAACACCATATATTTT. Its protein product is CAWSVSGVGNTIYF.